Shown below are 21 T cell receptor beta chains from a single sample sequenced in a study of response to subunit inactivated influenza vaccine. TCRdb recomputed calls from the RT-PCR reads with MiXCR, one row per CDR3 protein. The top ten hold roughly 12% of the sample, which has 500,000 or so distinct CDR3 sequences, approximately 10% seen once. The material sequenced was PBMCs from blood, taken about 40 days after vaccination. The receptors originated from a man between 50 and 59 years old who received an inactivated influenza vaccine.

This clonotype showed up many times. The rearrangement links TRBV7-2 to TRBJ2-5; the match to TRBD2 covers 7 bases. Germline CDR1 SGHTA, CDR2 FQGNSA. The trim removed 5 bases at V and 5 bases at J, leaving 8 bases unmatched. The CDR3 has 14 residues. The CDR3: CASSRATSDETQYF. CDR3 nucleotides: TGTGCCAGCAGCCGAGCCACTAGCGACGAGACCCAGTACTTC.

The chain has TRBV19 and TRBJ1-1; 7 bases fit TRBD1. This CDR3 region has 14 residues. Germline V lookup: CDR1 LNHDA, CDR2 SQIVND (reference sequence). J lost 5 bases, V lost 3 bases, and 6 bases had no gene match. CDR3 coding DNA: TGTGCCAGTAGTATGTACACAGGGGCGACTGAAGCTTTCTTT. Protein sequence: CASSMYTGATEAFF.

This clonotype was counted a single time. V and J are TRBV5-5 and TRBJ2-5; tentatively, D is TRBD2 (6 bases). Per germline, CDR1 SGHKS and CDR2 YYEKEE (reference sequence). The CDR3 has 17 amino acids. The germline V and J ends were trimmed by 2 bases and 0 bases, with 17 bases remaining between them. The CDR3 nucleotides are TGTGCCAGCAGCTTAAGGCTTGGGGGGATGTACCAAGAGACCCAGTACTTC. Encoded protein: CASSLRLGGMYQETQYF.

This clonotype was counted ten times or more. The genes are TRBV5-1 and TRBJ2-1; perhaps TRBD2 as D (5 bases). The CDR3 runs to 14 residues. Trimming removed 0 bases from V and 7 bases from J, with 11 bases in between. Per the germline V gene, CDR1 is SGHRS and CDR2 is YFSETQ. CDR3 protein: CASSLAATTNEQFF. The CDR3 DNA is TGCGCCAGCAGCTTGGCGGCGACTACGAATGAGCAGTTCTTC.

This clonotype appeared many times. The chain recombines TRBV7-2 with TRBJ1-1, with D possibly matching TRBD1 (5 bases). V lost 5 bases and J 5 bases, leaving 12 bases between the germline ends. CDR3 length: 13 amino acids. Germline loops: CDR1 SGHTA, CDR2 FQGNSA. The CDR3 nucleotides are TGTGCCAGCAGCAGAGGGGCGCGGACTGAAGCTTTCTTT. This codes for CASSRGARTEAFF. Using reference TRBV7-2 and TRBJ1-1 for the parts outside the CDR3, the full variable domain is GAGVSQSPSNKVTEKGKDVELRCDPISGHTALYWYRQSLGQGLEFLIYFQGNSAPDKSGLPSDRFSAERTGGSVSTLTIQRTQQEDSAVYLCASSRGARTEAFFGQGTRLTVV.

This clonotype was detected only a few times. CDR3 protein: CASSTKQGRTGELFF. In nucleotides, the CDR3 is TGTGCCAGCTCCACCAAGCAGGGAAGAACCGGGGAGCTGTTTTTT. This rearrangement joins TRBV18 to TRBJ2-2; TRBD1 is a possible D gene (5 bases). In germline, CDR1 is KGHSH, CDR2 LQKENI. Trimming took off 6 bases at V and 5 bases at J, with 16 bases between the two ends. CDR3 size: 15 residues.

This clonotype was seen a few times. The chain is built from TRBV10-3 and TRBJ1-2, with D tentatively TRBD1 (5 bases). Germline lookup yields CDR1 ENHRY and CDR2 SYGVKD. The V and J ends lost 5 bases and 2 bases respectively, with 9 bases between them. The CDR3 is 13 amino acids. The CDR3 loop reads CAISKQENYGYTF. The CDR3 nucleotides are TGTGCCATCAGTAAACAGGAGAACTATGGCTACACCTTC.

This rearrangement joins TRBV6-2 or TRBV6-3 to TRBJ2-1; 7 positions match TRBD2. The CDR3 totals 16 residues. Germline CDR1 reads MNHEY; CDR2 reads SVGEGT. Trimming cost V 2 bases and J 0 bases; bases outside gene matches: 4. The CDR3 DNA sequence: TGTGCCAGCAGTTACCGGCGGGAGTCCTCCTACAATGAGCAGTTCTTC. This translates into CASSYRRESSYNEQFF.

V is TRBV6-5 and J is TRBJ1-1, with D perhaps TRBD1 (5 bases). The CDR3 runs to 16 residues. CDR1 and CDR2 (germline): MNHEY, SVGAGI. The V gene lost 3 bases and the J gene lost 5 bases, with 19 bases spanning the gap. The CDR3 spells CASSYAYKAGGTEAFF. CDR3 DNA: TGTGCCAGCAGTTATGCATATAAGGCCGGGGGGACTGAAGCTTTCTTT.

The chain has TRBV21-1 and TRBJ2-7; TRBD1 reflects the table's D call only, with no check against the DNA. TRBV21-1 is a pseudogene. This CDR3 is built from 16 residues. Written as DNA, the CDR3 is TGTGCCAGCAGCGGACTTGAGGAGACAGTAGACGACGAGCAGTACTTC. It is translated as CASSGLEETVDDEQYF.

Many counts were recorded for this clonotype. The rearrangement joins TRBV27 to TRBJ2-2; tentatively, D is TRBD1 (6 bases). Germline values: CDR1 MNHEY, CDR2 SMNVEV (reference sequence). V was shortened by 3 bases and J by 7 bases, with 9 bases between the two germline ends. This CDR3 has 13 amino acids. CDR3 nucleotides: TGTGCCAGCAGTTTGCAGGGGTACGGGGAGCTGTTTTTT. Amino acids: CASSLQGYGELFF.

The chain combines TRBV11-2 with TRBJ2-5, with D perhaps matching TRBD1 or TRBD2 (5 bases each). The CDR3 length is 15 residues. V lost 5 bases to trimming and J lost 4 bases, with 17 bases between them. From germline, CDR1 is SGHAT and CDR2 FQNNGV. The CDR3 DNA follows: TGTGCCAGCAGCCCGACGGGGACCTACCCAGAGACCCAGTACTTC. It encodes CASSPTGTYPETQYF.

This clonotype has just a few counts. The chain links TRBV9 to TRBJ2-3; D not certain. The CDR3 spans 14 residues. Germline lookup yields CDR1 SGDLS and CDR2 YYNGEE. Trimming removed 0 bases at V and 4 bases at J, with 9 bases between. In DNA form, the CDR3 reads TGTGCCAGCAGCGTAGTACAATGGGCAGATACGCAGTATTTT. Residues: CASSVVQWADTQYF.

This clonotype came up a few times. The CDR3 loop is CASSSYPGFKPGQPQHF. For the CDR3, the DNA is TGTGCCAGCAGTTCCTACCCGGGATTCAAGCCGGGTCAGCCCCAGCATTTT. The rearrangement uses TRBV5-5 and TRBJ1-5; D gene unclear. The CDR3 runs to 17 residues. V was trimmed by 5 bases and J by 6 bases, leaving 24 bases between them. Germline CDR1 SGHKS, CDR2 YYEKEE (reference sequence).

This clonotype was observed many times. The chain combines TRBV5-1 with TRBJ2-7; 8 bases agree with TRBD1. CDR3 length: 14 residues. V was clipped by 2 bases and J by 5 bases; unmatched bases: 6. Germline values: CDR1 SGHRS, CDR2 YFSETQ. The CDR3 DNA reads as TGCGCCAGCAGCTTCTGGCAGGGGGCTCACGAGCAGTACTTC. Protein sequence: CASSFWQGAHEQYF.

The chain combines TRBV5-6 with TRBJ2-1, with D perhaps TRBD1 or TRBD2 (5 bases each). This CDR3 has 16 amino acids. Trimming removed 2 bases from V and 8 bases from J, with 20 bases in between. The V gene's germline CDR1 is SGHDT and CDR2 YYEEEE. The CDR3 protein is CASSFPLGRDEDEQFF. The CDR3 coding sequence is TGTGCCAGCAGCTTTCCCCTCGGACGGGACGAGGATGAGCAGTTCTTC.

V gene TRBV6-4 combines with J gene TRBJ2-1, with 13 bases matching TRBD2. J was trimmed by 9 bases and V by 0 bases; bases with no gene match: 8. Germline CDR1 reads MRHNA; CDR2 reads SNTAGT. This CDR3 has 17 amino acids. The CDR3 DNA follows: TGTGCCAGCAGTGACTCCCGACTAGCGGGAGGAACGGGTGAGCAGTTCTTC. Its protein is CASSDSRLAGGTGEQFF.

The rearrangement links TRBV6-5 to TRBJ2-7; the D is unclear. The CDR3 length is 17 residues. Germline loops: CDR1 MNHEY, CDR2 SVGAGI. The V end was cut by 4 bases, the J end by 2 bases, with 21 bases between. In DNA form, the CDR3 reads TGTGCCAGCAGTTCACCGGGCGGAAAATCCGGGCCCTACGAGCAGTACTTC. It codes for CASSSPGGKSGPYEQYF.

V is TRBV7-9 and J is TRBJ2-7, with D maybe TRBD2 (5 bases). The germline V and J ends were trimmed by 1 base and 6 bases, with 10 bases remaining between them. Germline-derived CDR1 and CDR2 are SEHNR and FQNEAQ (reference sequence). CDR3 length: 13 residues. The CDR3 spells CASSLEEETEQYF. CDR3 coding DNA: TGTGCCAGCAGCTTAGAGGAGGAGACCGAGCAGTACTTC.

The gene calls are TRBV3-1 and TRBJ2-1; 10 bases are a match to TRBD1. V dropped 4 bases and J dropped 8; count of bases not matched to a gene: 2. Germline CDR1 and CDR2: LGHDT and YNNKEL (reference sequence). The CDR3 length is 13 residues. CDR3 region: CASSLGTGDEQFF. DNA of the CDR3: TGTGCCAGCAGCCTTGGGACAGGGGATGAGCAGTTCTTC.

The chain carries TRBV20-1 and TRBJ2-7; no reliable D call. Between the trimmed V and J ends, which lost 0 bases and 0 bases, there was a span of 9 bases. The CDR3 totals 14 residues. Germline CDR1 DFQATT, CDR2 SNEGSKA (reference sequence). As DNA, the CDR3 is TGCAGTGCTAGAGAGCCCCATAGCTCCTACGAGCAGTACTTC. Translated: CSAREPHSSYEQYF.